These 21 T cell receptor beta chains share one sample of origin, sequenced in a study of T and B cells in COVID-19 patients. Each TRB amplification used roughly 240-550 ng of genomic DNA from blood. Multiplex PCR with BIOMED2 TRB-A/B primer pools amplified TRB rearrangements. Via MiXCR, TCRdb re-called the multiplex PCR reads, giving one row per CDR3 protein. The table has fewer than 15,000 distinct CDR3 sequences, over 25% seen once. The source material was blood. These receptors all stem from a human donor who had recovered from COVID-19.

This clonotype was seen at least ten times. The chain has TRBV5-6 and TRBJ1-6, with D maybe TRBD1 (5 bases). V lost 2 bases to trimming and J lost 7 bases, with 13 bases between them. The CDR3 consists of 15 residues. The germline gives CDR1 SGHDT, CDR2 YYEEEE. The CDR3 coding sequence is TGTGCCAGCAGCTTCCTCGGGACGGCGAATTCACCCCTCCACTTT. Protein: CASSFLGTANSPLHF.

The V call is TRBV11-2, the J call TRBJ2-2; D uncertain. Trimming took 4 bases from V and 1 from J, leaving 7 bases between them. CDR1 SGHAT and CDR2 FQNNGV come from the germline V gene. The CDR3 consists of 14 residues. This CDR3 reads CASSSYRNTGELFF. As DNA, the CDR3 is TGTGCCAGCAGCTCCTACAGGAACACCGGGGAGCTGTTTTTT.

This clonotype was seen a handful of times. The gene calls are TRBV5-1 and TRBJ2-1; D not certain. The CDR3 extends over 14 amino acids. The germline gives CDR1 SGHRS, CDR2 YFSETQ. V lost 0 bases, J lost 4 bases, and 8 bases lay in between. CDR3 nucleotide sequence: TGCGCCAGCAGCTTGGGTCAGACGTACAATGAGCAGTTCTTC. Translation: CASSLGQTYNEQFF. Filled out from reference TRBV5-1 and TRBJ2-1, the complete variable domain reads KAGVTQTPRYLIKTRGQQVTLSCSPISGHRSVSWYQQTPGQGLQFLFEYFSETQRNKGNFPGRFSGRQFSNSRSEMNVSTLELGDSALYLCASSLGQTYNEQFFGPGTRLTVL.

The chain combines TRBV25-1 with TRBJ2-7; D is possibly TRBD1 (5 bases). The germline gives CDR1 MGHDK, CDR2 SYGVNS. The V gene lost 4 bases and the J gene lost 9 bases, with 16 bases spanning the gap. This CDR3 region has 13 residues. The CDR3 DNA is TGTGCCAGCAGTGGACAGTCAACCGTGGGGCAGTACTTC. As protein: CASSGQSTVGQYF.

CDR3: CASSFLTGPYSNQPQHF. CDR3 nucleotides: TGTGCCAGCAGTTTCCTCACCGGTCCATATAGCAATCAGCCCCAGCATTTT. The genes are TRBV28 and TRBJ1-5; D not resolved. V lost 3 bases and J 0 bases, leaving 15 bases between the germline ends. Germline V lookup: CDR1 MDHEN, CDR2 SYDVKM. This CDR3 comprises 17 residues. Complete variable domain (other parts from reference TRBV28 and TRBJ1-5): DVKVTQSSRYLVKRTGEKVFLECVQDMDHENMFWYRQDPGLGLRLIYFSYDVKMKEKGDIPEGYSVSREKKERFSLILESASTNQTSMYLCASSFLTGPYSNQPQHFGDGTRLSIL.

This chain joins TRBV5-1 and TRBJ2-2, with 10 positions matching TRBD2. Trimming at V came to 4 bases and at J to 6 bases, leaving 9 bases not matched to a gene. The CDR3 covers 16 residues. Per the germline V gene, CDR1 is SGHRS and CDR2 is YFSETQ. The CDR3, as DNA: TGCGCCAGCAGCCCAAGCGGGGGGGCAATCCCCGGGGAGCTGTTTTTT. This encodes CASSPSGGAIPGELFF.

With regard to this clonotype: Given a much more abundant clone one base away, this may be a read error. The chain carries TRBV7-6 and TRBJ2-1, with D uncertain. Germline CDR1 reads SGHVS; CDR2 reads FNYEAQ. The CDR3 has 13 residues. The DNA for the CDR3 is TGTGCCAGCAGCTTTACGACCCTCAATGAGCAGTCCTTC. Its protein is CASSFTTLNEQSF.

CDR3 DNA sequence: TGTGCCAGCAGCCGACGGACAGAGAGAGATGGCTACACCTTC. Its protein product is CASSRRTERDGYTF. The chain joins TRBV5-4 to TRBJ1-2; TRBD1 might be the D (6 bases). V lost 4 bases and J lost 6, with 16 bases in between. In germline, CDR1 is SGHNT, CDR2 YYREEE (reference sequence). The CDR3 runs 14 residues.

The chain has TRBV12-3 or TRBV12-4 and TRBJ1-4; no clear D. This CDR3 has 14 residues. With 2 bases removed from V and 8 bases from J, the gap between germline ends came to 12 bases. This CDR3 reads CASSLYNSVEKLFF. For the CDR3, the DNA is TGTGCCAGCAGTTTATATAACAGCGTCGAAAAACTGTTTTTT.

This clonotype rates as medium-sized. J is TRBJ2-3 and V is TRBV15; D call uncertain. Trimming took off 0 bases at V and 3 bases at J, with 4 bases between the two ends. The CDR3 has 13 amino acids. Per germline, CDR1 LNHNV and CDR2 YYDKDF (reference sequence). CDR3 nucleotides: TGTGCCACCAGCAGAGATGAAACAGATACGCAGTATTTT. Its translation is CATSRDETDTQYF.

A few counts support this clonotype. This sequence joins TRBV12-3 or TRBV12-4 and TRBJ1-2, with D unclear. V shed 6 bases and J shed 9 bases, with 14 bases lying between them. The CDR3 contains 12 residues. The CDR3 bases are TGTGCCAGCAGATCCGGGGTTTCGAGCTACACCTTC. This gives the protein CASRSGVSSYTF.

This clonotype was recorded many times. The rearrangement joins TRBV15 to TRBJ2-4; tentatively, D is TRBD2 (6 bases). Deletions cut 4 bases from V and 1 base from J, with 11 bases between. Germline values: CDR1 LNHNV, CDR2 YYDKDF (reference sequence). This CDR3 has 15 amino acids. The CDR3 loop is CATSNGRDAKNIQYF. CDR3 DNA sequence: TGTGCCACCAGCAATGGGCGGGACGCCAAAAACATTCAGTACTTC.

The V gene is TRBV18, the J gene TRBJ1-1; the D gene is possibly TRBD1 (5 bases). The CDR3 covers 15 residues. V gave up 4 bases and J gave up 1 base, with 13 bases separating them. CDR1 and CDR2 from the germline V gene are KGHSH and LQKENI. CDR3 in DNA: TGTGCCAGCTCACGGGGGTCTCAGCAGAACACTGAAGCTTTCTTT. This encodes CASSRGSQQNTEAFF.

This clonotype was seen many times. The chain links TRBV27 to TRBJ2-5; no clear D. The germline V gene encodes CDR1 MNHEY and CDR2 SMNVEV (reference sequence). The CDR3 is made up of 14 amino acids. V lost 6 bases and J 5 bases, leaving 16 bases between the germline ends. The CDR3 reads CASRPQAELETQYF. CDR3 bases: TGTGCCAGCAGACCCCAGGCGGAATTGGAGACCCAGTACTTC.

The rearrangement links TRBV11-2 to TRBJ2-4, with TRBD1 as a possible D gene (6 bases). Per the germline V gene, CDR1 is SGHAT and CDR2 is FQNNGV. V dropped 1 base and J dropped 3 bases, with 13 bases sitting between them. The CDR3 is 16 amino acids. The CDR3 loop reads CASSLVQGGDKNIQYF. DNA for the CDR3: TGTGCCAGCAGCTTAGTACAGGGTGGGGACAAAAACATTCAGTACTTC.

The J gene is TRBJ2-7, the V gene TRBV18, with TRBD1 matching 8 bases. CDR1 KGHSH and CDR2 LQKENI come from the germline V gene. The V gene end was trimmed by 3 bases and the J gene end by 4 bases; junction bases not matched to a gene: 8. The length of the CDR3 is 15 residues. This CDR3 reads CASSPPGQASYEQYF. The CDR3 bases are TGTGCCAGCTCACCCCCGGGACAGGCCAGTTACGAGCAGTACTTC. Full variable domain (remainder filled in from reference TRBV18 and TRBJ2-7): NAGVMQNPRHLVRRRGQEARLRCSPMKGHSHVYWYRQLPEEGLKFMVYLQKENIIDESGMPKERFSAEFPKEGPSILRIQQVVRGDSAAYFCASSPPGQASYEQYFGPGTRLTVT.

The chain is built from TRBV28 and TRBJ2-5, with 13 bases lining up with TRBD2. The CDR3 spans 15 residues. Trimming removed 3 bases from V and 2 bases from J; junction bases left unmatched: 0. Germline V lookup: CDR1 MDHEN, CDR2 SYDVKM. The CDR3 spells CASSLTSGGQETQYF. The CDR3 DNA is TGTGCCAGCAGTTTGACTAGCGGGGGGCAAGAGACCCAGTACTTC.

The rearrangement links TRBV6-4 to TRBJ1-5; D call uncertain. There are 13 residues in the CDR3. Germline values: CDR1 MRHNA, CDR2 SNTAGT. The V gene lost 8 bases and the J gene lost 3 bases, with 11 bases spanning the gap. CDR3 nucleotide sequence: TGTGCCAGCGGTCATGGGGACAATCAGCCCCAGCATTTT. It translates to CASGHGDNQPQHF.

This rearrangement joins TRBV12-5 to TRBJ2-5; 13 bases line up with TRBD2. Germline-derived CDR1 and CDR2 are LGHNT and FRNRAP. V shed 6 bases and J 5 bases; nucleotides not matched to a gene: 3. The CDR3 is 14 amino acids. The CDR3 DNA sequence: TGTGCTAGTGGACTAGCGGGAGGGCGGGAGACCCAGTACTTC. As protein: CASGLAGGRETQYF.

In this sample, this clonotype is medium-sized (0.01 to 0.1%). The V gene is TRBV6-5, the J gene TRBJ2-5; possibly TRBD1 for D (6 bases). Per germline, CDR1 MNHEY and CDR2 SVGAGI. V lost 5 bases to trimming and J lost 4 bases, with 8 bases between them. This CDR3 is built from 12 residues. The CDR3 loop is CASSGQPETQYF. The CDR3 DNA is TGTGCCAGCAGTGGACAGCCAGAGACCCAGTACTTC.

Notes on this clonotype: Germline and junction disagree at one end, which may indicate a read error. The chain combines TRBV29-1 with TRBJ2-7; no reliable D call. Germline lookup yields CDR1 SQVTM and CDR2 ANQGSEA. The CDR3 has 16 residues. CDR3 bases: TGCAGCGTTGAGGTGGGTACACATCCTTGCTCCTACAAGCAGTACTTC. Amino acid sequence: CSVEVGTHPCSYKQYF.